The 28 T cell receptor beta chains below all came from one sample that was sequenced in a study of naive and memory T cell subsets. Both TRBC1 and TRBC2 were covered by a beta constant-region primer of two equimolar oligonucleotides. Nested alpha and beta constant-region primers with the SP2 primer drove four PCR rounds on ligated cDNA. One entry per CDR3 protein results from TCRdb running MiXCR on the UMI-ligation and nested PCR reads. The repertoire holds around 130,000 distinct CDR3 sequences, 35% to 40% seen once, with roughly 0.9% in the top ten. The sequenced material came from central memory CD4+ T cells from blood. These receptors were collected from a human donor in good health.

This clonotype was seen only a few times. The chain combines TRBV28 with TRBJ1-4; D perhaps matches TRBD1 (5 bases). This CDR3 has 14 residues. Per germline, CDR1 MDHEN and CDR2 SYDVKM. V lost 3 bases and J 8 bases, leaving 13 bases between the germline ends. The CDR3 DNA is TGTGCCAGCAGTTTGGGGACGGGTCCGGAAAAACTGTTTTTT. Translation: CASSLGTGPEKLFF. The full variable domain, its missing parts supplied by reference TRBV28 and TRBJ1-4, is DVKVTQSSRYLVKRTGEKVFLECVQDMDHENMFWYRQDPGLGLRLIYFSYDVKMKEKGDIPEGYSVSREKKERFSLILESASTNQTSMYLCASSLGTGPEKLFFGSGTQLSVL.

The rearrangement links TRBV6-1 to TRBJ2-3, with 13 bases fitting TRBD2. Germline loops: CDR1 MNHNS, CDR2 SASEGT. The length of the CDR3 is 15 residues. After removal of 6 bases from V and 6 bases from J, the junction contained 6 bases not matched to a gene. The CDR3 here is CASRKTSGRRDTQYF. The CDR3, as DNA: TGTGCCAGCAGGAAGACTAGCGGGAGGCGGGATACGCAGTATTTT.

V and J are TRBV25-1 and TRBJ2-5; no definite D call. The CDR3 totals 14 residues. CDR1 MGHDK and CDR2 SYGVNS come from the germline V gene. V lost 3 bases to trimming and J lost 4 bases, with 12 bases between them. The CDR3 is CASSDPGRGETQYF. The CDR3 nucleotides read TGTGCCAGCAGTGACCCGGGCCGCGGAGAGACCCAGTACTTC. Based on the CDR3 plus reference TRBV25-1 and TRBJ2-5, the full variable domain is EADIYQTPRYLVIGTGKKITLECSQTMGHDKMYWYQQDPGMELHLIHYSYGVNSTEKGDLSSESTVSRIRTEHFPLTLESARPSHTSQYLCASSDPGRGETQYFGPGTRLLVL.

The count of this clonotype is one. The rearrangement links TRBV6-5 to TRBJ1-5, with D perhaps matching TRBD1 (5 bases). Germline V gene data show CDR1 as MNHEY and CDR2 as SVGAGI. The CDR3 runs 14 residues. The V end was cut by 6 bases, the J end by 4 bases, with 13 bases between. The CDR3 here is CASSNAGPNQPQHF. Here the CDR3 DNA reads TGTGCCAGCAGCAACGCGGGACCTAATCAGCCCCAGCATTTT.

The chain employs TRBV10-3 and TRBJ1-6; D perhaps matches TRBD1 (6 bases). This CDR3 is built from 16 residues. With 6 bases removed from V and 0 bases from J, the gap between germline ends came to 12 bases. From germline, CDR1 is ENHRY and CDR2 SYGVKD. CDR3 coding DNA: TGTGCCATCAGGGACAGCCGGGACTCCTATAATTCACCCCTCCACTTT. It translates to CAIRDSRDSYNSPLHF.

The chain links TRBV12-3 or TRBV12-4 to TRBJ2-1, with D possibly being TRBD1 (6 bases). Deletions cut 4 bases from V and 3 bases from J, with 7 bases between. This CDR3 spans 13 amino acids. The CDR3 reads CASSWDIYNEQFF. CDR3 coding DNA: TGTGCCAGCAGTTGGGACATCTACAATGAGCAGTTCTTC.

This chain joins TRBV2 and TRBJ2-1, with 7 bases aligning to TRBD1. In germline, CDR1 is SNHLY, CDR2 FYNNEI. The CDR3 has 15 amino acids. V gave up 7 bases and J gave up 5 bases; unmatched junction bases: 11. CDR3 coding DNA: TGTGCCAGCAAGGTCGAGACAGGGACCCACAATGAGCAGTTCTTC. It encodes CASKVETGTHNEQFF.

There are a few counts of this clonotype. The junction departs from germline at one end; a sequencing error may be responsible. The genes are TRBV20-1 and TRBJ2-7; the D call may be TRBD1 or TRBD2 (5 bases each). The CDR3 extends over 8 amino acids. The germline gives CDR1 DFQATT, CDR2 SNEGSKA (reference sequence). The CDR3 DNA reads TGCAGTGCTGGAAAGGGGAGCTTC. Amino acids: CSAGKGSF.

The V and J genes are TRBV7-9 and TRBJ2-3; D might be TRBD1 or TRBD2, each matching 5 bases. CDR1 is SEHNR, CDR2 FQNEAQ, per germline (reference sequence). The ends were cut back, 0 bases at V and 10 bases at J, with 17 bases in the middle. There are 15 residues in the CDR3. The CDR3 nucleotides are TGTGCCAGCAGCTTAGCGGGGGACCCCGCAGAGGCGCAGTATTTT. Protein: CASSLAGDPAEAQYF.

Only a few counts were recorded for this clonotype. The chain has TRBV11-2 and TRBJ2-3; 9 bases match TRBD2. CDR3 length equals 17 residues. The germline V gene has CDR1 SGHAT and CDR2 FQNNGV. V trimming: 5 bases; J trimming: 4 bases; junction bases outside the gene matches: 13. CDR3 nucleotide sequence: TGTGCCAGCAGCCTTTATTATAGCGGGAGCGTACCAGATACGCAGTATTTT. It is translated as CASSLYYSGSVPDTQYF.

The gene calls are TRBV11-2 and TRBJ1-5; 10 bases fit TRBD1. After removal of 4 bases from V and 0 bases from J, the junction contained 6 bases not matched to a gene. The CDR3 is 17 residues long. Germline CDR1 SGHAT, CDR2 FQNNGV. CDR3 DNA: TGTGCCAGCAGCTCCGGGACAGGGGTACCTAGCAATCAGCCCCAGCATTTT. Translating it yields CASSSGTGVPSNQPQHF.

The genes are TRBV29-1 and TRBJ1-1; 7 positions match TRBD1. Germline V CDR1 and CDR2: SQVTM, ANQGSEA. The CDR3 covers 14 residues. J gave up 0 bases and V 6 bases, and 7 bases lay outside the gene matches. The CDR3 is CSVAGTVMNTEAFF. In DNA form, the CDR3 reads TGCAGCGTGGCCGGGACAGTAATGAACACTGAAGCTTTCTTT.

The chain uses TRBV7-9 and TRBJ1-1, with a weak D call TRBD1 (5 bases). The CDR3 runs 13 residues. The germline V gene has CDR1 SEHNR and CDR2 FQNEAQ (reference sequence). The ends were cut back, 5 bases at V and 5 bases at J, with 12 bases in the middle. The CDR3 region has the DNA TGTGCCAGCAGCGGGATAAAGGGGACTGAAGCTTTCTTT. It codes for CASSGIKGTEAFF.

This clonotype has more than one count but fewer than ten. CDR3 in amino acids: CASSLLASGQLNTGELFF. The DNA of the CDR3 is TGTGCCAGCAGCTTGTTGGCCAGCGGGCAATTGAACACCGGGGAGCTGTTTTTT. V is TRBV5-6 and J is TRBJ2-2; perhaps TRBD2 as D (6 bases). V was clipped by 1 base and J by 1 base, with 17 bases between them. The CDR3 has 18 residues. Germline V gives CDR1 SGHDT, CDR2 YYEEEE.

The chain couples TRBV6-2 or TRBV6-3 to TRBJ2-2; TRBD2 matches 7 bases. V dropped 8 bases and J dropped 3; count of bases not matched to a gene: 9. Germline V gene sequence: CDR1 MNHEY, CDR2 SVGEGT. The CDR3 spans 15 residues. This CDR3 reads CASQSGTGYTGELFF. In DNA, the CDR3 is TGTGCCAGCCAAAGCGGGACCGGTTACACCGGGGAGCTGTTTTTT.

The chain combines TRBV2 with TRBJ2-7; TRBD2 aligns across 8 bases. Germline assignment: CDR1 SNHLY and CDR2 FYNNEI. V shed 7 bases, J shed 6 bases, and the junction held 11 bases outside the gene matches. The CDR3 totals 14 residues. As DNA, the CDR3 is TGTGCCAGCAAGCCCAGCGGGAGTATATTCGAGCAGTACTTC. Translating it yields CASKPSGSIFEQYF.

This clonotype was counted only a few times. This chain connects TRBV28 to TRBJ2-7; D possibly matches TRBD1 or TRBD2 (5 bases each). Germline lookup yields CDR1 MDHEN and CDR2 SYDVKM. Trimming removed 8 bases from V and 3 bases from J, with 17 bases in between. The CDR3 covers 14 residues. This CDR3 is CASLTSGGGYEQYF. The CDR3 DNA sequence: TGTGCCAGCCTCACTTCTGGTGGGGGCTACGAGCAGTACTTC.

J is TRBJ2-5 and V is TRBV2; tentatively, D is TRBD2 (6 bases). The CDR3 is 13 residues long. Between the trimmed V and J ends, which lost 6 bases and 9 bases, there was a span of 17 bases. CDR1 is SNHLY and CDR2 is FYNNEI in the germline V gene. CDR3 protein: CASRAPGLPSQYF. For the CDR3, the DNA is TGTGCCAGCAGAGCTCCGGGACTCCCATCCCAGTACTTC.

The chain is built from TRBV15 and TRBJ2-3; 7 bases are shared with TRBD2. This CDR3 is built from 15 residues. The germline V gene has CDR1 LNHNV and CDR2 YYDKDF (reference sequence). The V segment lost 3 bases and the J segment 3 bases; nucleotides outside the gene matches: 6. CDR3 nucleotides: TGTGCCACCAGCAGGATAGCGGGCGGGACAGATACGCAGTATTTT. This codes for CATSRIAGGTDTQYF.

CDR3 nucleotide sequence: TGTGCCAGCAGTTCGGGGTGGAGCGGCTCCTACGAGCAGTACTTC. As protein: CASSSGWSGSYEQYF. The chain couples TRBV6-2 or TRBV6-3 to TRBJ2-7; maybe TRBD2 (5 bases). V was trimmed by 4 bases and J by 0 bases, leaving 13 bases between them. This CDR3 spans 15 amino acids. Germline V gene lookup returns CDR1 MNHEY and CDR2 SVGEGT.

This clonotype was observed a handful of times. The chain is built from TRBV6-1 and TRBJ1-2; TRBD1 matches 7 bases. Germline CDR1 MNHNS, CDR2 SASEGT. Germline trimming cut 3 bases from V and 0 bases from J; bases unmatched to any gene: 4. The CDR3 consists of 15 residues. In DNA, the CDR3 is TGTGCCAGCAGTGACTGGACAGGACCTAACTATGGCTACACCTTC. As protein: CASSDWTGPNYGYTF.

The V call is TRBV20-1, the J call TRBJ2-5, with a weak D call TRBD2 (6 bases). CDR3 length equals 12 residues. Trimming shortened V by 6 bases and J by 5 bases, and 13 bases separated the two germline ends. Germline CDR1 and CDR2: DFQATT and SNEGSKA (reference sequence). This CDR3 is CSAHGSWETQYF. Here the CDR3 DNA reads TGCAGTGCCCACGGGAGCTGGGAGACCCAGTACTTC.

This chain links TRBV28 with TRBJ2-7; 8 bases line up with TRBD2. CDR1 and CDR2 (germline): MDHEN, SYDVKM. Trimming removed 5 bases from V and 0 bases from J; junction bases left unmatched: 9. The CDR3 consists of 16 residues. The CDR3 here is CASSTLTSGSSYEQYF. DNA of the CDR3: TGTGCCAGCAGTACCCTTACTAGCGGAAGCTCCTACGAGCAGTACTTC. The variable domain in full, completed from reference TRBV28 and TRBJ2-7, reads DVKVTQSSRYLVKRTGEKVFLECVQDMDHENMFWYRQDPGLGLRLIYFSYDVKMKEKGDIPEGYSVSREKKERFSLILESASTNQTSMYLCASSTLTSGSSYEQYFGPGTRLTVT.

This clonotype was found a few times. The chain employs TRBV10-3 and TRBJ1-5; 8 bases are a match to TRBD1. The CDR3 has 14 residues. Germline lookup yields CDR1 ENHRY and CDR2 SYGVKD. V lost 3 bases, J lost 7 bases, and 5 bases stayed unmatched. CDR3 sequence: CAISEAGGGQPQHF. CDR3 DNA sequence: TGTGCCATCAGTGAAGCAGGGGGCGGACAGCCCCAGCATTTT.

The chain couples TRBV28 to TRBJ1-5, with a weak D call TRBD1 (6 bases). The CDR3 covers 15 residues. V lost 1 base to trimming and J lost 6 bases, with 13 bases between them. Germline V gives CDR1 MDHEN, CDR2 SYDVKM. The CDR3 region has the DNA TGTGCCAGCAGTTTATTCATCCCAGGGGCTCAGCCCCAGCATTTT. The encoded protein is CASSLFIPGAQPQHF.

V is TRBV7-9 and J is TRBJ1-2, with 7 bases lining up with TRBD1. Germline V lookup: CDR1 SEHNR, CDR2 FQNEAQ (reference sequence). V lost 8 bases to trimming and J lost 6 bases; unmatched junction nucleotides: 6. The CDR3 runs to 12 residues. The CDR3: CASLNQGDGYTF. DNA of the CDR3: TGTGCCAGCCTCAACCAGGGGGATGGCTACACCTTC.

This rearrangement joins TRBV18 to TRBJ2-3; no clear D. V lost 3 bases, J lost 0 bases, and 7 bases lay in between. The CDR3 consists of 14 residues. From germline, CDR1 is KGHSH and CDR2 LQKENI. CDR3 in DNA: TGTGCCAGCTCACCCTCAGGCAGCACAGATACGCAGTATTTT. Translation gives CASSPSGSTDTQYF.

Only a few counts were recorded for this clonotype. The CDR3 DNA is TGCAGCACCTGGACTAGCGGGAGTCCGGGGGAGCAGTACTTC. Protein sequence: CSTWTSGSPGEQYF. This chain connects TRBV29-1 to TRBJ2-7; TRBD2 aligns across 13 bases. The CDR3 spans 14 residues. Germline V gene lookup returns CDR1 SQVTM and CDR2 ANQGSEA. Trimming took 8 bases from V and 7 from J; bases not matched to a gene: 11.